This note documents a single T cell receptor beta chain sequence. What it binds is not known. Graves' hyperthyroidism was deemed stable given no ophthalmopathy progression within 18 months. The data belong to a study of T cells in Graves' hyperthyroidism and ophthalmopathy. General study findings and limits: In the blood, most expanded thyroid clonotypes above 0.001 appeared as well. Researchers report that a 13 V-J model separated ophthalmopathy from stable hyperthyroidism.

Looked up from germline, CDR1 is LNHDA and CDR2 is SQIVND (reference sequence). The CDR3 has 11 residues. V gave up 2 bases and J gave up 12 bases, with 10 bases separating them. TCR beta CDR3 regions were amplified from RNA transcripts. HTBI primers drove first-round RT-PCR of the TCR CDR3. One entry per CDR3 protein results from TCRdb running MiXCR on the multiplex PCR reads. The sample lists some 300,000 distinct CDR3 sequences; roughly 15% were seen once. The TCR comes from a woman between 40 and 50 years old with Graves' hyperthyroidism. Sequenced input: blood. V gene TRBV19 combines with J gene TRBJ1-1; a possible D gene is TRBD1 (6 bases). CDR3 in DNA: TGTGCCAGTAGTATAACAGGGACAACTTTCTTT. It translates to CASSITGTTFF.